This T cell receptor (beta chain) was found in a study of OX40 agonist ivuxolimab in advanced cancers. The timepoints at which blood was sampled were baseline, cycle 4 day 1, and cycle 7 day 1. This CDR3 spans 16 amino acids. V lost 2 bases to trimming and J lost 0 bases, with 11 bases between them. Germline CDR1 reads SGHAT; CDR2 reads FQDESV (reference sequence). Some clones are missing from TCRdb's copy, which holds only in-frame ones; the method was immunoSEQ multiplex PCR. Of 28,000 or so clones listed, more than 70% were seen once; the top ten hold roughly 25%. This clone was detected only a few times.

This clonotype originated in an adult with an advanced solid tumor such as melanoma, head and neck, liver or kidney cancer. The sample here was CD4+ or CD8+ T cells sorted from blood, taken in a trial of the OX40 agonist ivuxolimab. V gene TRBV11-1 combines with J gene TRBJ2-4, with no clear D. CDR3 in amino acids: CASSLTGRLAKNIQYF. The CDR3 region has the DNA TGTGCCAGCAGCTTAACCGGACGGTTAGCCAAAAACATTCAGTACTTC.